This is a list of T cell receptor beta chains from one sample in a study of shared clonotypes between healthy human individuals. Method: immunoSEQ multiplex PCR; TCRdb's copy keeps in-frame clones and lacks some. This sample carries roughly 1,500,000 clones, 95% to 99% of them seen once, and the ten largest clones take roughly 0.4%. Sequencing input: naive CD4+ T cells sorted from blood. The receptor source for this set is a man aged 25-45 years in good health. CDR3s include the opening cysteine and the closing phenylalanine or tryptophan. D genes are given only for firm matches. Clone size is shown for a subset of rows, as once, few, many or a class of expanded clone.

J gene: TRBJ2-7
clone size: NA
D gene: TRBD2
V gene: TRBV5-4
CDR3 protein: CASSPDSGRASYEQYF
CDR3 DNA: TGTGCCAGCAGCCCGGATAGCGGGAGGGCCTCCTACGAGCAGTACTTC

J gene: TRBJ2-1
clone size: NA
D gene: NA
V gene: TRBV7-9
CDR3 protein: CASSARSDNEQFF
CDR3 DNA: TGTGCCAGCAGCGCCCGATCCGACAATGAGCAGTTCTTC

J gene: TRBJ2-5
clone size: NA
D gene: NA
V gene: TRBV7-6
CDR3 protein: CASSDTGAGDKTQYF
CDR3 DNA: TGTGCCAGCAGTGATACTGGGGCAGGGGATAAGACCCAGTACTTC

J gene: TRBJ2-1
clone size: NA
D gene: TRBD2
V gene: TRBV5-1
CDR3 protein: CASSLVLAAEQFF
CDR3 DNA: TGCGCCAGCAGCTTGGTCCTAGCGGCTGAGCAGTTCTTC

J gene: TRBJ2-3
clone size: NA
D gene: TRBD2
V gene: TRBV5-1
CDR3 protein: CASTKTASGFTDTQYF
CDR3 DNA: TGCGCCAGCACCAAAACGGCTAGCGGATTCACAGATACGCAGTATTTT

J gene: TRBJ2-7
clone size: NA
D gene: NA
V gene: TRBV7-2
CDR3 protein: CASSLRATSVYEQYF
CDR3 DNA: TGTGCCAGCAGCCTCCGGGCTACCTCGGTCTACGAGCAGTACTTC

J gene: TRBJ2-2
clone size: NA
D gene: NA
V gene: TRBV15
CDR3 protein: CATSPNKNTGELFF
CDR3 DNA: TGTGCCACCAGCCCAAATAAGAACACCGGGGAGCTGTTTTTT

J gene: TRBJ1-5
clone size: NA
D gene: NA
V gene: TRBV28
CDR3 protein: CASSLLWLANQPQHF
CDR3 DNA: TGTGCCAGCAGTTTATTGTGGCTTGCTAATCAGCCCCAGCATTTT

J gene: TRBJ2-7
clone size: NA
D gene: TRBD2
V gene: TRBV7-9
CDR3 protein: CASSPGLSSYEQYF
CDR3 DNA: TGTGCCAGCAGCCCGGGACTAAGCTCCTACGAGCAGTACTTC

J gene: TRBJ2-3
clone size: NA
D gene: NA
V gene: TRBV11-2
CDR3 protein: CASSLGIGPSTDTQYF
CDR3 DNA: TGTGCCAGCAGCTTAGGCATAGGGCCAAGCACAGATACGCAGTATTTT

J gene: TRBJ2-7
clone size: once
D gene: NA
V gene: TRBV5-1
CDR3 protein: CASSLGDFYEQYF
CDR3 DNA: TGCGCCAGCAGCTTGGGGGACTTCTACGAGCAGTACTTC

J gene: TRBJ2-7
clone size: NA
D gene: TRBD1
V gene: TRBV5-1
CDR3 protein: CASSLTGGIYEQYF
CDR3 DNA: TGCGCCAGCAGCTTGACAGGGGGAATCTACGAGCAGTACTTC

J gene: TRBJ1-2
clone size: NA
D gene: NA
V gene: TRBV5-1
CDR3 protein: CASSGEGQGGGYTF
CDR3 DNA: TGCGCCAGCAGCGGCGAGGGACAAGGAGGAGGCTACACCTTC

J gene: TRBJ2-6
clone size: NA
D gene: NA
V gene: TRBV6-5
CDR3 protein: CASSYFGGSGANVLTF
CDR3 DNA: TGTGCCAGCAGTTACTTCGGCGGCTCTGGGGCCAACGTCCTGACTTTC

J gene: TRBJ2-7
clone size: NA
D gene: NA
V gene: TRBV5-1
CDR3 protein: CASSLFGSGEQYF
CDR3 DNA: TGCGCCAGCAGCTTGTTTGGCAGTGGGGAGCAGTACTTC

J gene: TRBJ2-7
clone size: NA
D gene: TRBD1
V gene: TRBV2
CDR3 protein: CASRRGQEESYEQYF
CDR3 DNA: TGTGCCAGCAGGAGGGGACAGGAGGAGTCCTACGAGCAGTACTTC

J gene: TRBJ2-6
clone size: NA
D gene: TRBD2
V gene: TRBV5-1
CDR3 protein: CASSFSSGSPSGANVLTF
CDR3 DNA: TGCGCCAGCAGCTTCTCTAGCGGGAGCCCCTCTGGGGCCAACGTCCTGACTTTC

J gene: TRBJ1-5
clone size: NA
D gene: NA
V gene: TRBV28
CDR3 protein: CASSLPDRIQPQHF
CDR3 DNA: TGTGCCAGCAGTTTACCCGACAGGATTCAGCCCCAGCATTTT

J gene: TRBJ1-1
clone size: NA
D gene: TRBD1
V gene: TRBV29-1
CDR3 protein: CSGMTGIGTEAFF
CDR3 DNA: TGCAGCGGTATGACAGGGATTGGCACTGAAGCTTTCTTT

J gene: TRBJ1-3
clone size: NA
D gene: TRBD1
V gene: TRBV18
CDR3 protein: CASSPPVRQGHTIYF
CDR3 DNA: TGTGCCAGCTCACCACCTGTTCGACAGGGCCACACCATATATTTT

J gene: TRBJ2-5
clone size: NA
D gene: TRBD2
V gene: TRBV14
CDR3 protein: CASSQGDGRPQETQYF
CDR3 DNA: TGTGCCAGCAGCCAAGGAGACGGGAGGCCACAAGAGACCCAGTACTTC

J gene: TRBJ2-7
clone size: NA
D gene: NA
V gene: TRBV6-1
CDR3 protein: CASSDPWITYEQYF
CDR3 DNA: TGTGCCAGCAGTGACCCGTGGATTACCTACGAGCAGTACTTC

J gene: TRBJ1-1
clone size: NA
D gene: NA
V gene: TRBV9
CDR3 protein: CASSVGRVTEAFF
CDR3 DNA: TGTGCCAGCAGCGTAGGCCGGGTCACTGAAGCTTTCTTT

J gene: TRBJ2-1
clone size: NA
D gene: TRBD1
V gene: TRBV27
CDR3 protein: CASSLFFTGTGDYNEQFF
CDR3 DNA: TGTGCCAGCAGTTTATTTTTTACTGGGACAGGGGACTACAATGAGCAGTTCTTC

J gene: TRBJ2-7
clone size: once
D gene: NA
V gene: TRBV7-2
CDR3 protein: CASSLVARGYEQYF
CDR3 DNA: TGTGCCAGCAGCTTAGTGGCCAGGGGATACGAGCAGTACTTC

J gene: TRBJ1-3
clone size: NA
D gene: NA
V gene: TRBV29-1
CDR3 protein: CSVEGTRSGNTIYF
CDR3 DNA: TGCAGCGTTGAAGGGACCCGCTCTGGAAACACCATATATTTT

J gene: TRBJ1-5
clone size: NA
D gene: NA
V gene: TRBV2
CDR3 protein: CASKAGLGYNQPQHF
CDR3 DNA: TGTGCCAGCAAGGCGGGACTGGGATACAATCAGCCCCAGCATTTT

J gene: TRBJ2-3
clone size: NA
D gene: NA
V gene: TRBV2
CDR3 protein: CASRGDSSGQYF
CDR3 DNA: TGTGCCAGCAGAGGGGACTCGTCCGGGCAGTATTTT

J gene: TRBJ2-1
clone size: NA
D gene: NA
V gene: TRBV6-5
CDR3 protein: CASKLDSYNEQFF
CDR3 DNA: TGTGCCAGCAAACTGGACTCCTACAATGAGCAGTTCTTC

J gene: TRBJ2-1
clone size: NA
D gene: NA
V gene: TRBV6-1
CDR3 protein: CASSLGHNEQFF
CDR3 DNA: TGTGCCAGCTCCCTAGGCCACAATGAGCAGTTCTTC

J gene: TRBJ2-7
clone size: NA
D gene: TRBD1
V gene: TRBV27
CDR3 protein: CASSFTGTAVLGEQYF
CDR3 DNA: TGTGCCAGCAGTTTCACCGGGACAGCCGTTTTGGGCGAGCAGTACTTC

J gene: TRBJ2-7
clone size: NA
D gene: TRBD1
V gene: TRBV28
CDR3 protein: CASRPGTGPF
CDR3 DNA: TGTGCCAGCAGACCCGGGACAGGGCCCTTC

J gene: TRBJ2-1
clone size: NA
D gene: TRBD2
V gene: TRBV7-2
CDR3 protein: CASSFIAGTASTYNEQFF
CDR3 DNA: TGTGCCAGCAGCTTCATAGCGGGAACCGCCTCGACATACAATGAGCAGTTCTTC

J gene: TRBJ2-5
clone size: NA
D gene: TRBD2
V gene: TRBV7-9
CDR3 protein: CASSFGGGQETQYF
CDR3 DNA: TGTGCCAGCAGCTTCGGCGGGGGACAAGAGACCCAGTACTTC

J gene: TRBJ2-7
clone size: NA
D gene: NA
V gene: TRBV4-3
CDR3 protein: CASSQEAGGTSSYEQYF
CDR3 DNA: TGCGCCAGCAGCCAAGAGGCCGGCGGGACCTCATCCTACGAGCAGTACTTC

J gene: TRBJ2-5
clone size: NA
D gene: NA
V gene: TRBV29-1
CDR3 protein: CSVGQNQETQYF
CDR3 DNA: TGCAGCGTGGGCCAGAACCAAGAGACCCAGTACTTC

J gene: TRBJ2-7
clone size: NA
D gene: TRBD1
V gene: TRBV28
CDR3 protein: CASSSAQGAVFYEQYF
CDR3 DNA: TGTGCCAGCAGTTCCGCTCAGGGGGCGGTTTTTTACGAGCAGTACTTC

J gene: TRBJ1-1
clone size: NA
D gene: NA
V gene: TRBV2
CDR3 protein: CASSFDRRNTEAFF
CDR3 DNA: TGTGCCAGCAGTTTCGACAGGAGAAACACTGAAGCTTTCTTT

J gene: TRBJ2-7
clone size: NA
D gene: NA
V gene: TRBV18
CDR3 protein: CASSPDMGWTSSLHF
CDR3 DNA: TGTGCCAGCTCCCCGGACATGGGCTGGACATCTAGTTTGCACTTC

J gene: TRBJ2-7
clone size: NA
D gene: NA
V gene: TRBV14
CDR3 protein: CASSQGPSSTYEQYF
CDR3 DNA: TGTGCCAGCAGCCAAGGACCCTCCTCAACCTACGAGCAGTACTTC

J gene: TRBJ1-1
clone size: NA
D gene: TRBD1
V gene: TRBV18
CDR3 protein: CASSGTGGITEAFF
CDR3 DNA: TGTGCCAGCTCCGGGACAGGGGGCATCACTGAAGCTTTCTTT

J gene: TRBJ1-4
clone size: NA
D gene: TRBD1
V gene: TRBV18
CDR3 protein: CASSPPGQGSEKLFF
CDR3 DNA: TGTGCCAGCTCACCTCCCGGACAGGGGAGTGAAAAACTGTTTTTT

J gene: TRBJ1-2
clone size: NA
D gene: NA
V gene: TRBV7-8
CDR3 protein: CASSLARQNYGYTF
CDR3 DNA: TGTGCCAGCAGCTTAGCCAGACAAAACTATGGCTACACCTTC

J gene: TRBJ1-2
clone size: NA
D gene: NA
V gene: TRBV28
CDR3 protein: CASSFSDRTTNYGYTF
CDR3 DNA: TGTGCCAGCAGTTTTAGCGACAGGACTACTAACTATGGCTACACCTTC

J gene: TRBJ1-2
clone size: NA
D gene: NA
V gene: TRBV2
CDR3 protein: CASSTRNYGYTF
CDR3 DNA: TGTGCCAGCAGTACCAGGAACTATGGCTACACCTTC